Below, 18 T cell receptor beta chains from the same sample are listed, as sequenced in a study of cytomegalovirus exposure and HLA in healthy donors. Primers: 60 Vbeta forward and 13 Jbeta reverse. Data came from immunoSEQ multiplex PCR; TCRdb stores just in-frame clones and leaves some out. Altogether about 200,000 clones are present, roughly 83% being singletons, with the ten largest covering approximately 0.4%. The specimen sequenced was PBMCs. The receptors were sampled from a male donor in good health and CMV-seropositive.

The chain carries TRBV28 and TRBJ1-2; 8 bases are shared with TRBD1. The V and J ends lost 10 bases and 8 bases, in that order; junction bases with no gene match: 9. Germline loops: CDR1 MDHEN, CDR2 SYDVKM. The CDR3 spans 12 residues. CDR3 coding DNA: TGTGCCACTCAGGGGGCGACTGGGGGCTACACCTTC. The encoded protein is CATQGATGGYTF.

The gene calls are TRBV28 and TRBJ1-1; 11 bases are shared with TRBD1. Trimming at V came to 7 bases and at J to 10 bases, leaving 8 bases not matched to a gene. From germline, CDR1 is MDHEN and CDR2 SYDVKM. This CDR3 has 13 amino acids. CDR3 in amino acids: CASTYPGQGGAFF. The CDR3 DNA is TGTGCCAGCACTTACCCGGGACAGGGGGGAGCTTTCTTT.

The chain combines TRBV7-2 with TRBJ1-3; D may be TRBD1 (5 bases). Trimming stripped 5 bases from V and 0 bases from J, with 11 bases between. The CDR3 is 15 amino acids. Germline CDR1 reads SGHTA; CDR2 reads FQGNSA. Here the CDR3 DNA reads TGTGCCAGCAGCCCGGGACTATTCTCTGGAAACACCATATATTTT. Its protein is CASSPGLFSGNTIYF.

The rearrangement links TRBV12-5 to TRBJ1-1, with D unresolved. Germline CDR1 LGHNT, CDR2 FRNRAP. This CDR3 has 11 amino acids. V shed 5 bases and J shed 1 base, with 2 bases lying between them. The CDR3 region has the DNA TGTGCTAGTGGTCGGAACACTGAAGCTTTCTTT. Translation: CASGRNTEAFF.

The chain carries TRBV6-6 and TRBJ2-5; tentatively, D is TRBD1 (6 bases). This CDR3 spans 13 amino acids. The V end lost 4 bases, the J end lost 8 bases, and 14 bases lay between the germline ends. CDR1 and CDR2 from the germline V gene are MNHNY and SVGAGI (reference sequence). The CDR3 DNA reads TGTGCCAGCAGTTTGGACAGCCGAGAAACCCAGTACTTC. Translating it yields CASSLDSRETQYF.

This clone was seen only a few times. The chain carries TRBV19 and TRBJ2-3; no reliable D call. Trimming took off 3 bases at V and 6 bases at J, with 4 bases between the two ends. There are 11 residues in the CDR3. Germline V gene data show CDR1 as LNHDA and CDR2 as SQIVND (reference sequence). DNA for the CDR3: TGTGCCAGTAGTATCGGTGATACGCAGTATTTT. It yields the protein CASSIGDTQYF.

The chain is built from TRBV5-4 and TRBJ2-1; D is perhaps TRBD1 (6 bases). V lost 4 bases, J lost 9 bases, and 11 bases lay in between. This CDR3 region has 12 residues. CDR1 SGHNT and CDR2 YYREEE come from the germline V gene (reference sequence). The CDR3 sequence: CASSTDSGEQFF. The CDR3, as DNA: TGTGCCAGCAGCACGGACAGCGGTGAGCAGTTCTTC.

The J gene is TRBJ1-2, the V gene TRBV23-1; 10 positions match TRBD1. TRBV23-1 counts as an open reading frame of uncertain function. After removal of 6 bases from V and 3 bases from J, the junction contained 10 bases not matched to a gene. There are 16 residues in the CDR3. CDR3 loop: CASSLTGGALYYGYTF. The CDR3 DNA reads TGCGCCAGCAGCCTGACAGGGGGCGCGTTGTACTATGGCTACACCTTC.

The CDR3 sequence: CASSHPGSSGNTIYF. DNA of the CDR3: TGTGCCAGCAGCCACCCGGGGTCTTCTGGAAACACCATATATTTT. The chain couples TRBV7-9 to TRBJ1-3, with D unresolved. The CDR3 is 15 amino acids. V was cut by 5 bases and J by 1 base, with 12 bases left in between. Germline CDR1 SEHNR, CDR2 FQNEAQ (reference sequence).

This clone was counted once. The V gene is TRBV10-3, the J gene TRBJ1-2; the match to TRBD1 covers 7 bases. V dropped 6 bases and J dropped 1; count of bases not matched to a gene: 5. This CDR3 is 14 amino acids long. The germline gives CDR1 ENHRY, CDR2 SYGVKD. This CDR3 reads CAIRRQGVNYGYTF. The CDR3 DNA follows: TGTGCCATCAGGCGACAGGGTGTTAACTATGGCTACACCTTC.

The CDR3 nucleotides are TGTGCCAGCGCGGGGCAGCGAAACACCATATATTTT. It is translated as CASAGQRNTIYF. The chain uses TRBV6-5 and TRBJ1-3, with a possible D match to TRBD1 (5 bases). Trimming left V 8 bases short and J 5 bases short, with 10 bases between. This CDR3 region has 12 residues. CDR1 is MNHEY, CDR2 SVGAGI, per germline.

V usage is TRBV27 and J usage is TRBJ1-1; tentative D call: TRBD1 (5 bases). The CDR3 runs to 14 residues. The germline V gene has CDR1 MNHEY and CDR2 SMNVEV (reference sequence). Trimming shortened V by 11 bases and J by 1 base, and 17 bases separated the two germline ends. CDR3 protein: CAVKGRDRNTEAFF. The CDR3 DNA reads TGTGCCGTCAAGGGGAGGGATAGGAACACTGAAGCTTTCTTT.

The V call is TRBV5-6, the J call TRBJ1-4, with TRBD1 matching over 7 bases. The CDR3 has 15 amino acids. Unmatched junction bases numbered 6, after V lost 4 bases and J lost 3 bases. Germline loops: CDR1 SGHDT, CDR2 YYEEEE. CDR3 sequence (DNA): TGTGCCAGCAGCAAACCCGGGACAGCTAATGAAAAACTGTTTTTT. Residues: CASSKPGTANEKLFF.

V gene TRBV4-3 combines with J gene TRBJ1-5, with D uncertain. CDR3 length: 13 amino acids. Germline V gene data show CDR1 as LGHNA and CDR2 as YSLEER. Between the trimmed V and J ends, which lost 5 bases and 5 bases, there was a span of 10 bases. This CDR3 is CASSSWTDQPQHF. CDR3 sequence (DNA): TGCGCCAGCAGCTCATGGACTGATCAGCCCCAGCATTTT.

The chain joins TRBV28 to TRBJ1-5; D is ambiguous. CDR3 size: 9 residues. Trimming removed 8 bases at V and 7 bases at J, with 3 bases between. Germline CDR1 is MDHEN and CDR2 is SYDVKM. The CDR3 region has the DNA TGTGCCAGCCTCCAGCCCCAGCATTTT. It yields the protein CASLQPQHF. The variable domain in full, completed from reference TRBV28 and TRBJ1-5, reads DVKVTQSSRYLVKRTGEKVFLECVQDMDHENMFWYRQDPGLGLRLIYFSYDVKMKEKGDIPEGYSVSREKKERFSLILESASTNQTSMYLCASLQPQHFGDGTRLSIL.

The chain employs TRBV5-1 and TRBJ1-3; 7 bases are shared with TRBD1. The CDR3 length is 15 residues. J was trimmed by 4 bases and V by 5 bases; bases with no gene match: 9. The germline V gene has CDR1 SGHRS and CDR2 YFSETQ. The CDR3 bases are TGCGCCAGCAGTTATCAGGGGGGATTCGGAAACACCATATATTTT. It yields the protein CASSYQGGFGNTIYF.

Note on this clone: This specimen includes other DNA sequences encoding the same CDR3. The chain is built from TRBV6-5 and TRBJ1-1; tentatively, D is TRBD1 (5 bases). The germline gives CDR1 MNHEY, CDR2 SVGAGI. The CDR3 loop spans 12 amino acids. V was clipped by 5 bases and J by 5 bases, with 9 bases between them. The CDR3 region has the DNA TGTGCCAGCAGTAGGGGTCGAACTGAAGCTTTCTTT. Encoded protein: CASSRGRTEAFF.

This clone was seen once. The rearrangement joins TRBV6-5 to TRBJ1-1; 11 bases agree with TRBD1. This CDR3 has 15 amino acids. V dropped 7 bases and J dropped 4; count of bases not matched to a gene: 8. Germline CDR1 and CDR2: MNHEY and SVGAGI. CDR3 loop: CASIRTGGVGTEAFF. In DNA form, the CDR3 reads TGTGCCAGCATAAGGACAGGGGGCGTCGGCACTGAAGCTTTCTTT.